This T cell receptor (beta chain) is drawn from a study of blood T cell repertoires in COVID-19. This clone was detected a few times. Trimming stripped 10 bases from V and 2 bases from J, with 15 bases between. From germline, CDR1 is MDHEN and CDR2 SYDVKM. The CDR3 runs to 14 residues. Grouping used clinical history reported by participants in a survey and questionnaire. Recovered status applied to Cohort 3 donors who had two consecutive negative PCRs. It also applied to those with clearance or with symptom resolution. Here immunoSEQ multiplex PCR was the method, and the copy in TCRdb shows in-frame clones only, minus some. The top ten hold 1.5% to 2% of the sample, which has fewer than 250,000 clones, 70% to 85% seen once.

The TCR originated in a man between 60 and 70 years old who had recovered from COVID-19. The sequenced sample was PBMCs or T cells enriched from blood (not recorded which). The rearrangement links TRBV28 to TRBJ1-5, with TRBD1 as a possible D gene (6 bases). The chain's CDR3 is CAIKPSGGNQPQHF. Written as DNA, the CDR3 is TGTGCCATCAAGCCCTCAGGGGGCAATCAGCCCCAGCATTTT.